This T cell receptor (beta chain) was recorded in a study of T cell responses to AZD1222 COVID-19 vaccine. Turning to the study itself: Analysis merged second doses at about 4 or about 12 weeks. Whole-study results and caveats: Nearly half of spike-specific TCRs reportedly go after variant regions that carry no mutations. Donors skewed white British and female; clonal diversity was possibly underestimated.

V dropped 4 bases and J dropped 5 bases, with 15 bases sitting between them. The CDR3 is 15 amino acids. Germline V gene lookup returns CDR1 SGHNT and CDR2 YYREEE (reference sequence). Produced via immunoSEQ multiplex PCR; TCRdb's table is partial and in-frame only. This sample has approximately 120,000 clones, with around nine tenths found just once. In regard to this clone: The antigen is not known.

The specimen was peripheral blood, collected on day 0 of AZD1222 vaccination. The chain employs TRBV5-4 and TRBJ2-2; a weak D match, TRBD2 (5 bases). The source is an adult in good health. CDR3 coding DNA: TGTGCCAGCAGCGTGGAGGCGGGCGGGACCGGGGAGCTGTTTTTT. Protein product: CASSVEAGGTGELFF.